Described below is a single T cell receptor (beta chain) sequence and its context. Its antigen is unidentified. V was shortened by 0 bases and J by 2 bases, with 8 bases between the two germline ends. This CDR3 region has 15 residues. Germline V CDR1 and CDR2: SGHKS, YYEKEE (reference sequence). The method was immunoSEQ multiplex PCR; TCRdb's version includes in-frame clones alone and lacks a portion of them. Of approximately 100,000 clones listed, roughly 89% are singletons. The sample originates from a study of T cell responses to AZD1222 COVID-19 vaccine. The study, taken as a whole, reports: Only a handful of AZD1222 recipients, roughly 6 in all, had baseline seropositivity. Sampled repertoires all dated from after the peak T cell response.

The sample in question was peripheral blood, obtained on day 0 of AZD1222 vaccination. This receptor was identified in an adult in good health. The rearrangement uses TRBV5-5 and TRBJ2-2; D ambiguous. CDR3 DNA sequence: TGTGCCAGCAGCTTGGATAGACCAAACACCGGGGAGCTGTTTTTT. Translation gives CASSLDRPNTGELFF.